A single sample is the source of the 21 T cell receptor beta chains below, sequenced in a study of T-cell reconstitution after alpha-beta-depleted transplantation in children. The TCRbeta library incorporated unique molecular identifiers. TCRdb analysed the PCR reads with MiXCR anew, one entry per CDR3 protein. The table has around 380,000 distinct CDR3 sequences, about a tenth seen once. This specimen was PBMCs from the stem cell graft donor, taken from the stem cell graft. The receptor set was obtained from a human donor who donated a stem cell graft to a child with acute myeloid leukemia.

This clonotype was found many times. This chain uses TRBV7-9 with TRBJ2-1; TRBD1 agrees at 8 bases. This CDR3 has 16 amino acids. V trimming: 5 bases; J trimming: 3 bases; junction bases outside the gene matches: 9. Germline loops: CDR1 SEHNR, CDR2 FQNEAQ (reference sequence). In DNA, the CDR3 is TGTGCCAGCAGCCCCCTGGTCGGACAGGGCTACAATGAGCAGTTCTTC. Translating it yields CASSPLVGQGYNEQFF. Filled out from reference TRBV7-9 and TRBJ2-1, the complete variable domain reads DTGVSQNPRHKITKRGQNVTFRCDPISEHNRLYWYRQTLGQGPEFLTYFQNEAQLEKSRLLSDRFSAERPKGSFSTLEIQRTEQGDSAMYLCASSPLVGQGYNEQFFGPGTRLTVL.

Notes on this clonotype: A junction boundary mismatches the germline segment, possibly from a read error. This chain links TRBV12-3 or TRBV12-4 with TRBJ2-1; D gene uncertain. The CDR3 extends over 15 amino acids. CDR3 DNA: TGTGCCAGCAGTTTAGGCCTTTACTCCAACAATGAGCAGTTCTTC. Translating it yields CASSLGLYSNNEQFF.

This clonotype has a handful of counts. The chain uses TRBV29-1 and TRBJ1-4; D gene unclear. Trimming removed 3 bases from V and 4 bases from J, with 3 bases in between. The CDR3 sequence is 11 residues long. The germline gives CDR1 SQVTM, CDR2 ANQGSEA. The CDR3 DNA follows: TGCAGCGTTGACAATAATGAAAAACTGTTTTTT. It is translated as CSVDNNEKLFF.

Only a few counts were recorded for this clonotype. The chain has TRBV9 and TRBJ2-2; 8 nucleotides line up with TRBD2. This CDR3 has 15 amino acids. CDR1 is SGDLS and CDR2 is YYNGEE in the germline V gene. After removal of 2 bases from V and 1 base from J, the junction contained 1 base not matched to a gene. The CDR3 nucleotides read TGTGCCAGCAGCGTGCTAGCGGGGAACACCGGGGAGCTGTTTTTT. Its protein product is CASSVLAGNTGELFF. The entire variable domain, with the rest obtained from reference TRBV9 and TRBJ2-2, is as follows: DSGVTQTPKHLITATGQRVTLRCSPRSGDLSVYWYQQSLDQGLQFLIQYYNGEERAKGNILERFSAQQFPDLHSELNLSSLELGDSALYFCASSVLAGNTGELFFGEGSRLTVL.

This clonotype was detected only a few times. The rearrangement links TRBV16 to TRBJ2-1; possible D gene TRBD2, 5 bases. CDR1 and CDR2 (germline): KGHSY, FQNENV. The V gene lost 1 base and the J gene lost 6 bases, with 7 bases spanning the gap. The CDR3 runs 13 residues. The CDR3, as DNA: TGTGCCAGCAGCCAATGGCTAGCCAATGAGCAGTTCTTC. Translation gives CASSQWLANEQFF.

The sample holds many counts of this clonotype. CDR3 protein: CASSLQLATYNEQFF. The DNA for the CDR3 is TGTGCCAGCAGCTTGCAACTAGCGACCTACAATGAGCAGTTCTTC. The chain is built from TRBV7-2 and TRBJ2-1; 7 bases align to TRBD2. CDR3 length: 15 amino acids. The ends lost 3 bases at V and 2 bases at J; junction bases unmatched: 4. Germline V lookup: CDR1 SGHTA, CDR2 FQGNSA.

This chain connects TRBV24-1 to TRBJ2-3; D perhaps matches TRBD2 (6 bases). This CDR3 is built from 13 residues. CDR1 and CDR2 from the germline V gene are KGHDR and SFDVKD. The germline V and J ends were trimmed by 6 bases and 0 bases, with 6 bases remaining between them. As DNA, the CDR3 is TGTGCCACCAGTCTAGCGAGCACAGATACGCAGTATTTT. It translates to CATSLASTDTQYF.

This clonotype was picked up a small number of times. This sequence joins TRBV5-1 and TRBJ2-5, with D possibly TRBD2 on 5 matching bases. Germline CDR1 SGHRS, CDR2 YFSETQ. This CDR3 region has 18 residues. The V end lost 3 bases, the J end lost 1 base, and 22 bases lay between the germline ends. The chain's CDR3 is CASSSLGSEVYFQETQYF. The DNA for the CDR3 is TGCGCCAGCAGCTCCTTGGGGTCGGAGGTGTATTTCCAAGAGACCCAGTACTTC.

This clonotype showed up just a few times. The rearrangement links TRBV12-3 or TRBV12-4 to TRBJ2-2; D remains ambiguous. The CDR3 is 15 amino acids. Trimming stripped 3 bases from V and 0 bases from J, with 8 bases between. CDR3 nucleotide sequence: TGTGCCAGCAGTTTTGCCGGCCCGAACACCGGGGAGCTGTTTTTT. Protein: CASSFAGPNTGELFF.

The rearrangement links TRBV2 to TRBJ2-7; tentatively, D is TRBD1 or TRBD2 (5 bases each). Germline values: CDR1 SNHLY, CDR2 FYNNEI. The CDR3 is made up of 12 amino acids. Trimming took off 6 bases at V and 6 bases at J, with 12 bases between the two ends. This chain's CDR3 is CASSGTPGEQYF. Written as DNA, the CDR3 is TGTGCCAGCAGCGGGACGCCAGGCGAGCAGTACTTC.

This clonotype was recorded at least ten times. The chain has TRBV5-1 and TRBJ2-3; D not resolved. V gave up 4 bases and J gave up 2 bases, with 14 bases separating them. CDR3 size: 15 residues. The germline CDR1 and CDR2 sequences are SGHRS and YFSETQ. The CDR3 DNA reads TGCGCCAGCAGCCCCACTACTATTCACACAGATACGCAGTATTTT. It specifies CASSPTTIHTDTQYF.

This clonotype was observed a handful of times. V and J are TRBV7-2 and TRBJ1-5; 8 bases match TRBD1. Per germline, CDR1 SGHTA and CDR2 FQGNSA. The CDR3 loop spans 16 amino acids. The J segment lost 5 bases and the V segment lost 2 bases, leaving 8 bases of the junction unmatched. The CDR3 sequence: CASSLNAGTGDQPQHF. In DNA, the CDR3 is TGTGCCAGCAGCTTAAACGCCGGGACAGGAGATCAGCCCCAGCATTTT.

The chain carries TRBV20-1 and TRBJ2-1; a possible D gene is TRBD2 (7 bases). Germline V gives CDR1 DFQATT, CDR2 SNEGSKA (reference sequence). V was clipped by 5 bases and J by 2 bases, with 19 bases between them. There are 16 residues in the CDR3. This CDR3 is CSADPLGRGPYNEQFF. CDR3 nucleotides: TGCAGTGCTGACCCACTTGGGCGGGGGCCCTACAATGAGCAGTTCTTC.

The chain joins TRBV9 to TRBJ1-4; D call uncertain. The V and J ends lost 1 base and 2 bases respectively, with 9 bases between them. This CDR3 is built from 15 residues. Germline V gene sequence: CDR1 SGDLS, CDR2 YYNGEE. The CDR3 sequence: CASSVFGETNEKLFF. Written as DNA, the CDR3 is TGTGCCAGCAGCGTATTCGGGGAGACTAATGAAAAACTGTTTTTT.

This clonotype appeared a few times. The rearrangement uses TRBV7-2 and TRBJ1-6; D gene uncertain. The CDR3 extends over 15 amino acids. The ends were cut back, 4 bases at V and 11 bases at J, with 18 bases in the middle. CDR1 is SGHTA, CDR2 FQGNSA, per germline. The DNA of the CDR3 is TGTGCCAGCAGCTCTCCACCGGCCCTTGAAACACCCCTCCACTTT. Translation gives CASSSPPALETPLHF.

The chain recombines TRBV6-1 with TRBJ2-2; D possibly corresponds to TRBD2 (5 bases). The CDR3 runs 15 residues. Deletions cut 6 bases from V and 11 bases from J, with 22 bases between. Germline CDR1 MNHNS, CDR2 SASEGT. The CDR3 loop is CASSHDPWPPGELFF. The DNA of the CDR3 is TGTGCCAGCAGCCACGACCCTTGGCCACCGGGAGAGCTGTTTTTT.

The chain couples TRBV27 to TRBJ2-2, with 8 bases lining up with TRBD1. Trimming cost V 5 bases and J 5 bases; bases outside gene matches: 7. This CDR3 region has 15 residues. In germline, CDR1 is MNHEY, CDR2 SMNVEV (reference sequence). CDR3 DNA sequence: TGTGCCAGCAGTCAGGGGGCGTTTGGGACCGGGGAGCTGTTTTTT. This sequence encodes CASSQGAFGTGELFF.

This clonotype came up many times. The chain uses TRBV6-5 and TRBJ2-7; 9 bases line up with TRBD1. The ends lost 2 bases at V and 3 bases at J; junction bases unmatched: 5. This CDR3 is built from 15 residues. In germline, CDR1 is MNHEY, CDR2 SVGAGI. The CDR3 DNA reads as TGTGCCAGCAGTTACCTACAGGGGGCCGTCTACGAGCAGTACGTC. Protein product: CASSYLQGAVYEQYV.

This clonotype turned up a few times. The chain recombines TRBV4-1 with TRBJ2-7; TRBD1 matches at 8 bases. Germline CDR1 MGHRA, CDR2 YSYEKL. The CDR3 covers 17 residues. V lost 1 base to trimming and J lost 3 bases; unmatched junction nucleotides: 11. DNA of the CDR3: TGCGCCAGCAGCCAAGCAGGGACAGGACTGAATCGCTACGAGCAGTACTTC. This sequence encodes CASSQAGTGLNRYEQYF.

The genes are TRBV5-1 and TRBJ2-3; no clear D gene. Germline V gene data show CDR1 as SGHRS and CDR2 as YFSETQ. V was shortened by 4 bases and J by 2 bases, with 20 bases between the two germline ends. The CDR3 covers 17 residues. The CDR3 protein is CASSLQARTAVTDTQYF. The CDR3, as DNA: TGCGCCAGCAGCCTCCAGGCGCGGACGGCGGTCACAGATACGCAGTATTTT.

The chain carries TRBV2 and TRBJ2-5; TRBD1 agrees at 9 bases. Germline V lookup: CDR1 SNHLY, CDR2 FYNNEI. The V and J ends lost 7 bases and 2 bases, in that order; junction bases with no gene match: 5. CDR3 length: 14 residues. The CDR3 DNA is TGTGCCAGCACTTGGACAGGGGCACAAGAGACCCAGTACTTC. This gives the protein CASTWTGAQETQYF.